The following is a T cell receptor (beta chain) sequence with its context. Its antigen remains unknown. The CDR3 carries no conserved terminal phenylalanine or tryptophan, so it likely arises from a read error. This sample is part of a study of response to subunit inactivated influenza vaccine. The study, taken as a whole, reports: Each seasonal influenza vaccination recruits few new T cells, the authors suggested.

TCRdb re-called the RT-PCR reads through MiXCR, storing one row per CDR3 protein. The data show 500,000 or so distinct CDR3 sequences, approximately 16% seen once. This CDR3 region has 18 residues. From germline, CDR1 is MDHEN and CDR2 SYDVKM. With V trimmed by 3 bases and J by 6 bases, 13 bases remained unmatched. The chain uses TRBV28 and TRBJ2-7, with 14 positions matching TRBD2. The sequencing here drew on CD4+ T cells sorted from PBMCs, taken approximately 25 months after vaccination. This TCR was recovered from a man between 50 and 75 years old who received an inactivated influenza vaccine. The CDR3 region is CASSLALPGTSGRSEQYL. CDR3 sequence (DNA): TGTGCCAGCAGTTTGGCGCTACCCGGGACTAGCGGGAGATCCGAGCAGTACCTC.